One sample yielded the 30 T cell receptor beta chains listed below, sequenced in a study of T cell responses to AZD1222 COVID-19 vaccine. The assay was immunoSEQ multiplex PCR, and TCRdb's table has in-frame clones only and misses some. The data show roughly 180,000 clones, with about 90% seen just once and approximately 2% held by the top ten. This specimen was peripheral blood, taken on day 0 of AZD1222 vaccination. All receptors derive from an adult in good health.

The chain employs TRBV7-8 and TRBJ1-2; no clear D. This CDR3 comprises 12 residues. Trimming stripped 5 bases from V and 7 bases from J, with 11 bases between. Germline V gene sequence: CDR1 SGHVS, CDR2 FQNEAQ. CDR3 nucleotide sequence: TGTGCCAGCAGCCAAAACTGGGGTGGCTACACCTTC. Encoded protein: CASSQNWGGYTF.

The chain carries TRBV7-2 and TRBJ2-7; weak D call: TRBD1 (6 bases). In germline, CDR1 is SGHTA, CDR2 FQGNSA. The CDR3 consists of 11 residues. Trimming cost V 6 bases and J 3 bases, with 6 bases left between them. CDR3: CASRQGYEQYF. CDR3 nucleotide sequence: TGTGCCAGCAGACAGGGCTACGAGCAGTACTTC. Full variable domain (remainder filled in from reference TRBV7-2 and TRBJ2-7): GAGVSQSPSNKVTEKGKDVELRCDPISGHTALYWYRQSLGQGLEFLIYFQGNSAPDKSGLPSDRFSAERTGGSVSTLTIQRTQQEDSAVYLCASRQGYEQYFGPGTRLTVT.

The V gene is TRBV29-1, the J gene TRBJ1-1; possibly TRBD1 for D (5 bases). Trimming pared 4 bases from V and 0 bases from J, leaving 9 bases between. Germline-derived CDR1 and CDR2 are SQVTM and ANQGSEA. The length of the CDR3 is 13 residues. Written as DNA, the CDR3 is TGCAGCGTTGGGGACCACTTGAACACTGAAGCTTTCTTT. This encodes CSVGDHLNTEAFF. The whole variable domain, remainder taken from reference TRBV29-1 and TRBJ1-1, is SAVISQKPSRDICQRGTSLTIQCQVDSQVTMMFWYRQQPGQSLTLIATANQGSEATYESGFVIDKFPISRPNLTFSTLTVSNMSPEDSSIYLCSVGDHLNTEAFFGQGTRLTVV.

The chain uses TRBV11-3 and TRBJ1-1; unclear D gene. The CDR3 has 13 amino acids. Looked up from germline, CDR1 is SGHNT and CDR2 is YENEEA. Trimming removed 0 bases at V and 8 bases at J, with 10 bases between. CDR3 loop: CASSLDPSMEAFF. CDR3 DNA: TGTGCCAGCAGCTTAGATCCTAGCATGGAAGCTTTCTTT.

The CDR3 bases are TGTGCCAGCAGCTTAATGTCTGGGAACTACGAGCAGTACTTC. The encoded protein is CASSLMSGNYEQYF. The chain carries TRBV7-8 and TRBJ2-7; D call uncertain. V lost 2 bases to trimming and J lost 3 bases, with 11 bases between them. Germline V gene data show CDR1 as SGHVS and CDR2 as FQNEAQ. CDR3 length: 14 amino acids.

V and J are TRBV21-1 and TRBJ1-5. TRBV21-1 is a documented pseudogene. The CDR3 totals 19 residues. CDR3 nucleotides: TGTGCCAGCAGAACAACGGGGGGGCAGGGGGCTTTCGATGGTCAGCCCCAGCATTTT. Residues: CASRTTGGQGAFDGQPQHF.

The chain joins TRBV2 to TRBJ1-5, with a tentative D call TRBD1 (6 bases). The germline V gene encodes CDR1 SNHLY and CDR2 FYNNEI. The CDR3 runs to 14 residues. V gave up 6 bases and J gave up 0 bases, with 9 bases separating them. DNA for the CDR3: TGTGCCAGCAGGCGGACAGTTAGCAATCAGCCCCAGCATTTT. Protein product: CASRRTVSNQPQHF.

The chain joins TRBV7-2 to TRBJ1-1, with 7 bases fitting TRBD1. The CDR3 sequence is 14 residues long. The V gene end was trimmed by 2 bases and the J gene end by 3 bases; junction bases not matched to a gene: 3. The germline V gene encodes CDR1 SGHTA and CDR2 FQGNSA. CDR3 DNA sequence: TGTGCCAGCAGCTTATACAGGGGCTACACTGAAGCTTTCTTT. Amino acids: CASSLYRGYTEAFF.

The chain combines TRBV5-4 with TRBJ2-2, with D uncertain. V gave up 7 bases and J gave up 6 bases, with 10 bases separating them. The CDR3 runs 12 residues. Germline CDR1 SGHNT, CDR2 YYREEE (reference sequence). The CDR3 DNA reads TGTGCCAGCCTAAATCCCCCCGGGGAGCTGTTTTTT. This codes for CASLNPPGELFF.

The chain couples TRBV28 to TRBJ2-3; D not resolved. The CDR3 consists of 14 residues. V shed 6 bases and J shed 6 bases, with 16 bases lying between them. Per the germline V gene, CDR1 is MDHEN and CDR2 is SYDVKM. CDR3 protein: CASRLLPHRDTQYF. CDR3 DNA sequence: TGTGCCAGCAGATTGCTTCCCCACCGTGATACGCAGTATTTT.

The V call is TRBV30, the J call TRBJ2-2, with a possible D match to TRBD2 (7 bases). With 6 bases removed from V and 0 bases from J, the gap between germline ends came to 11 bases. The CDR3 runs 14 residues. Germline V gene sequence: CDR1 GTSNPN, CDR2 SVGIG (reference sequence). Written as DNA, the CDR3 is TGTGCCTGCAGGGGAGGGGCGAACACCGGGGAGCTGTTTTTT. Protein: CACRGGANTGELFF.

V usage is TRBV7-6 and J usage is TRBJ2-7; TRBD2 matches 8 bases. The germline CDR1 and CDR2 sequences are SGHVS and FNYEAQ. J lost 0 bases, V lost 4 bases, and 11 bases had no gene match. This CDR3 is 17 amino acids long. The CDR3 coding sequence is TGTGCCAGCAGCTCGACAATAGCGGGGATTGACTCCTACGAGCAGTACTTC. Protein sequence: CASSSTIAGIDSYEQYF.

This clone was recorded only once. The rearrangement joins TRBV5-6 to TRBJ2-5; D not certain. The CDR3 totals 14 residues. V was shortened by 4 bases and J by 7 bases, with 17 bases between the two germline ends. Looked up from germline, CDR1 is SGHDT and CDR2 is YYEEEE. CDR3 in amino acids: CASSRNDATGTQYF. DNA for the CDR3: TGTGCCAGCAGCAGAAACGATGCCACCGGGACCCAGTACTTC.

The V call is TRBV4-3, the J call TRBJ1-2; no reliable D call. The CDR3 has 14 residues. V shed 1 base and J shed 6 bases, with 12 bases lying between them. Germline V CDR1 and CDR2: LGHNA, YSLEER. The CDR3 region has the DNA TGCGCCAGCAGCCAAGGGGCCATAACCCATGGCTACACCTTC. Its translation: CASSQGAITHGYTF.

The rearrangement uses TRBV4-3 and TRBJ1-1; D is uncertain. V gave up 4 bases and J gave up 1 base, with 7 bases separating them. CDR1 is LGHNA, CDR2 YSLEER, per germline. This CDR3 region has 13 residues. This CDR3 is CASSLKGNTEAFF. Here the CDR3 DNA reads TGCGCCAGCAGCCTCAAGGGGAACACTGAAGCTTTCTTT.

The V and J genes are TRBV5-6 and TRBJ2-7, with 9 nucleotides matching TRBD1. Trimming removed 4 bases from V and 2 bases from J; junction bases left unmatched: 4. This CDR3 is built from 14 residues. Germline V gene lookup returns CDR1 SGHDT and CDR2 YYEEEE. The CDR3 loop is CASSPGTGPYEQYF. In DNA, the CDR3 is TGTGCCAGCAGCCCCGGGACAGGGCCCTACGAGCAGTACTTC.

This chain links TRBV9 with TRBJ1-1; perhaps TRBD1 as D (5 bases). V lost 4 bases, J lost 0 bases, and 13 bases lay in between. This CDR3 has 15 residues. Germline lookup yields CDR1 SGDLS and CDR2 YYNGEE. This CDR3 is CASSPGGGVNTEAFF. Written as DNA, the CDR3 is TGTGCCAGCAGCCCCGGTGGGGGGGTGAACACTGAAGCTTTCTTT.

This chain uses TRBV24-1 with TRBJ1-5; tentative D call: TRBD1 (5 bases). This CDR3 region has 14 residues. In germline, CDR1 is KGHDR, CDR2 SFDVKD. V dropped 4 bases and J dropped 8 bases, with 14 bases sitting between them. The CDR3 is CATSDGRDGKPQHF. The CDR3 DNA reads TGTGCCACCAGTGACGGACGGGACGGTAAGCCCCAGCATTTT.

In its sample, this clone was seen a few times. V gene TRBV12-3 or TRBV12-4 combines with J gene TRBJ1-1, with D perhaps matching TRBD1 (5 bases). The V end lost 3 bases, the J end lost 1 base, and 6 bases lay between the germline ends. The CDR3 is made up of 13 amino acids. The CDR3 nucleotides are TGTGCCAGCAGTTTGGGGCAGAACACTGAAGCTTTCTTT. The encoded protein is CASSLGQNTEAFF.

The CDR3 DNA sequence: TGCGCCAGCAGCACGGAGGCGGTCTCCTACGAGCAGTACTTC. It codes for CASSTEAVSYEQYF. The V call is TRBV5-1, the J call TRBJ2-7; TRBD2 might be the D (5 bases). CDR1 SGHRS and CDR2 YFSETQ come from the germline V gene. The CDR3 has 14 residues. V was pared by 4 bases and J by 0 bases, with 11 bases between.

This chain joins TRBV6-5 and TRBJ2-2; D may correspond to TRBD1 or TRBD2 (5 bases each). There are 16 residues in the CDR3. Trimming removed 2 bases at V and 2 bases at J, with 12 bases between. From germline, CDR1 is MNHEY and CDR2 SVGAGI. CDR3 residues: CASSYRDHRNTGELFF. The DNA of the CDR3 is TGTGCCAGCAGTTACCGGGACCATAGAAACACCGGGGAGCTGTTTTTT.

The CDR3 loop reads CASSQQGLLNSPLHF. The CDR3 nucleotides are TGTGCCAGCAGCCAACAGGGTCTGTTGAATTCACCCCTCCACTTT. The chain recombines TRBV7-9 with TRBJ1-6, with D tentatively TRBD1 (6 bases). This CDR3 has 15 amino acids. From germline, CDR1 is SEHNR and CDR2 FQNEAQ (reference sequence). V lost 5 bases and J 7 bases, leaving 15 bases between the germline ends. Supplemented by reference TRBV7-9 and TRBJ1-6, the full variable domain reads DTGVSQNPRHKITKRGQNVTFRCDPISEHNRLYWYRQTLGQGPEFLTYFQNEAQLEKSRLLSDRFSAERPKGSFSTLEIQRTEQGDSAMYLCASSQQGLLNSPLHFGNGTRLTVT.

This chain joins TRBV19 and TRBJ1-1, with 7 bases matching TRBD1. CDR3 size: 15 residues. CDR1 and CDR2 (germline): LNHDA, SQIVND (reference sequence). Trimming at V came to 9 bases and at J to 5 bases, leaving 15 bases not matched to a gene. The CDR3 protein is CASRRAQTGRTEAFF. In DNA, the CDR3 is TGTGCCAGCCGGAGGGCCCAGACAGGGCGGACTGAAGCTTTCTTT. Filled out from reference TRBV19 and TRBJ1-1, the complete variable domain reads DGGITQSPKYLFRKEGQNVTLSCEQNLNHDAMYWYRQDPGQGLRLIYYSQIVNDFQKGDIAEGYSVSREKKESFPLTVTSAQKNPTAFYLCASRRAQTGRTEAFFGQGTRLTVV.

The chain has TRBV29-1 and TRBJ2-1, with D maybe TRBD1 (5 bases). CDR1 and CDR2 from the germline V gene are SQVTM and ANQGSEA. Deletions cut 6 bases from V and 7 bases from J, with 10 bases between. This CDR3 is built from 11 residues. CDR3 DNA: TGCAGCGTGGATCAGGGAAATGAGCAGTTCTTC. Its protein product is CSVDQGNEQFF.

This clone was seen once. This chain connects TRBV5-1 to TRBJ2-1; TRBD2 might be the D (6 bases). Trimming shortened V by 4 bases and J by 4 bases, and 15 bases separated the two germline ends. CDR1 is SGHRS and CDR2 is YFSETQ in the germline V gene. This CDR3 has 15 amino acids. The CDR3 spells CASSHGGEVYNEQFF. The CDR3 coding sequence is TGCGCCAGCAGCCATGGAGGGGAAGTATACAATGAGCAGTTCTTC.

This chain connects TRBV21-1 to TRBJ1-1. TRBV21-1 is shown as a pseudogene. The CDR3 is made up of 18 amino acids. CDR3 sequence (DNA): TGTGCCAGCAGCAAAGTCGTTGGTACAGGACGGGGGAACACTGAAGCTTTCTTT. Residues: CASSKVVGTGRGNTEAFF.

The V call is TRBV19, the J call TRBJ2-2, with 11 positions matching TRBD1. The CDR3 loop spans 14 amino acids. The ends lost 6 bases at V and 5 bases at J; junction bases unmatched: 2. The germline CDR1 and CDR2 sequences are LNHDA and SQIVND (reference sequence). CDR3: CASRGQGETGELFF. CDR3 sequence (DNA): TGTGCCAGTAGGGGACAGGGGGAAACCGGGGAGCTGTTTTTT. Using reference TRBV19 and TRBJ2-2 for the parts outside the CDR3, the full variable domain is DGGITQSPKYLFRKEGQNVTLSCEQNLNHDAMYWYRQDPGQGLRLIYYSQIVNDFQKGDIAEGYSVSREKKESFPLTVTSAQKNPTAFYLCASRGQGETGELFFGEGSRLTVL.

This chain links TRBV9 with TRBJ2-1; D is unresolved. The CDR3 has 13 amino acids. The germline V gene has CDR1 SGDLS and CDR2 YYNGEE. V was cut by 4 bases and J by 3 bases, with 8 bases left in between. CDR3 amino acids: CASSPPGYNEQFF. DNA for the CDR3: TGTGCCAGCAGCCCCCCAGGCTACAATGAGCAGTTCTTC.

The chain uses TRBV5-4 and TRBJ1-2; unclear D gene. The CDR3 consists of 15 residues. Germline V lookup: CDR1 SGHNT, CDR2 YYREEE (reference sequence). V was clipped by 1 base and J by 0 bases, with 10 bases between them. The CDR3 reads CASSLRRFPNYGYTF. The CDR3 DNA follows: TGTGCCAGCAGCTTGCGTCGTTTTCCTAACTATGGCTACACCTTC.

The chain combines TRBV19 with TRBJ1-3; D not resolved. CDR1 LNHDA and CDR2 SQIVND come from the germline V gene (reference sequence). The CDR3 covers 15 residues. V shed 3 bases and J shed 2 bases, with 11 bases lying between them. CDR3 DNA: TGTGCCAGTAGTATCCCGTTTAGCACTGGAAACACCATATATTTT. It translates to CASSIPFSTGNTIYF.